This TCR beta chain was sequenced during a study of CD8 T cells in ankylosing spondylitis. Study-level findings and limits: The study identified a TCR beta motif of several highly homologous variants that appeared characteristic of ankylosing spondylitis blood.

Generation of TCR beta libraries employed quantitative 5'-RACE incorporating molecular barcodes. MiXCR was run by TCRdb on the 5' RACE reads, yielding one entry per CDR3 protein. This sample carries roughly 350,000 distinct CDR3 sequences, 7.5% to 9% of them seen once, and the ten largest clones take approximately 14%. On this clonotype: Its specificity is unknown.

The clonotype comes from a male donor with ankylosing spondylitis. Sequenced: blood, either unsorted or a sorted T cell fraction (not recorded which).

The CDR3 reads CATSREARVTDTQYF. The CDR3 region has the DNA TGTGCCACCAGCAGAGAGGCTAGAGTCACAGATACGCAGTATTTT. The chain combines TRBV15 with TRBJ2-3; D gene ambiguous. The CDR3 has 15 residues. Germline CDR1 and CDR2: LNHNV and YYDKDF (reference sequence). Trimming cost V 0 bases and J 2 bases, with 9 bases left between them.